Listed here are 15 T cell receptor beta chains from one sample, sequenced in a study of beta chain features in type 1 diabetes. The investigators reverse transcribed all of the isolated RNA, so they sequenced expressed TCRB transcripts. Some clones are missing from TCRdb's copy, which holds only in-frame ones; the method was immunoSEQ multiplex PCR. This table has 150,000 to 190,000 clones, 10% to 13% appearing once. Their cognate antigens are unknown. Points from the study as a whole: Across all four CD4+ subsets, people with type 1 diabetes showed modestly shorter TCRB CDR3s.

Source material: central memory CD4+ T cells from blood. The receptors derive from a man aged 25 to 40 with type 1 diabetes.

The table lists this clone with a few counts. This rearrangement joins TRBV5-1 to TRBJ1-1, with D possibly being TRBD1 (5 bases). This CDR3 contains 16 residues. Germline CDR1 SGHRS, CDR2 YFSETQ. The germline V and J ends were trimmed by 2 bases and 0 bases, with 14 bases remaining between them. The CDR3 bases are TGCGCCAGCAGCTTTACCGGCCCAGGGTTGAACACTGAAGCTTTCTTT. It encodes CASSFTGPGLNTEAFF.

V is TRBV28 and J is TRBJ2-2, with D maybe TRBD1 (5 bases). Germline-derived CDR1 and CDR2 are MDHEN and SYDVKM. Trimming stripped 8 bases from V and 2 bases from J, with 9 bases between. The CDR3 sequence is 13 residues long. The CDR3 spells CASLQENTGELFF. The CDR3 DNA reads TGTGCCAGCCTACAGGAAAACACCGGGGAGCTGTTTTTT.

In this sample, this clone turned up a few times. In DNA, the CDR3 is TGTGCCAGTAGGCATACAAATCAGCCCCAGCATTTT. This translates into CASRHTNQPQHF. The rearrangement joins TRBV19 to TRBJ1-5; D unclear. The germline V gene encodes CDR1 LNHDA and CDR2 SQIVND (reference sequence). The CDR3 totals 12 residues. V was clipped by 6 bases and J by 4 bases, with 7 bases between them.

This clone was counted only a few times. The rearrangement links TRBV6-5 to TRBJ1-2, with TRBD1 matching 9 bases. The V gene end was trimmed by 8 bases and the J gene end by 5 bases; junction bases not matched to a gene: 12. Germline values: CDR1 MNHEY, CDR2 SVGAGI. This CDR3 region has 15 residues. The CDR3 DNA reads TGTGCCAGCCGACCACCGGGACAGGGAATGTATGGCTACACCTTC. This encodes CASRPPGQGMYGYTF.

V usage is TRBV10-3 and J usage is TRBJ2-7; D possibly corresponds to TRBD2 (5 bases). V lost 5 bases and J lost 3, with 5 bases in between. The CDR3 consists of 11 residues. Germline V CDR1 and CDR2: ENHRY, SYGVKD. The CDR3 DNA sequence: TGTGCCATCAGTACTAGCTACGAGCAGTACTTC. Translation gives CAISTSYEQYF.

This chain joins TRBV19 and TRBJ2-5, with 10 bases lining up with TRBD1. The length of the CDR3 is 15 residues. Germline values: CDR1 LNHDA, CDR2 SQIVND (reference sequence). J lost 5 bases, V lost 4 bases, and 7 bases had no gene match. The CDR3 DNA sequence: TGTGCCAGTAGTACCGAGGGACAGGGGAGTGAGACCCAGTACTTC. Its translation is CASSTEGQGSETQYF.

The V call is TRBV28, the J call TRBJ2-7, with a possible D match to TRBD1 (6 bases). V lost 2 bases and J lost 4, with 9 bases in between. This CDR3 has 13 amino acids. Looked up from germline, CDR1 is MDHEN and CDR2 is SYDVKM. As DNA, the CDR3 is TGTGCCAGCAGTTTAACAGGGCAGTACGAGCAGTACTTC. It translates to CASSLTGQYEQYF.

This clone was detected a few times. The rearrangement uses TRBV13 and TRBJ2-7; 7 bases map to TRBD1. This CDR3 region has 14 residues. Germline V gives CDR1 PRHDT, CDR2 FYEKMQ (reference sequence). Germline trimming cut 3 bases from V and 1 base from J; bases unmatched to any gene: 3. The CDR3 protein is CASSFRDRSYEQYF. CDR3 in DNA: TGTGCCAGCAGCTTCCGGGACAGATCCTACGAGCAGTACTTC.

CDR3: CASSQRLATSYNEQFF. As DNA, the CDR3 is TGTGCCAGCAGTCAAAGATTAGCGACCTCCTACAATGAGCAGTTCTTC. J is TRBJ2-1 and V is TRBV27; TRBD2 might be the D (5 bases). CDR3 length equals 16 residues. Trimming stripped 5 bases from V and 0 bases from J, with 14 bases between. In germline, CDR1 is MNHEY, CDR2 SMNVEV (reference sequence).

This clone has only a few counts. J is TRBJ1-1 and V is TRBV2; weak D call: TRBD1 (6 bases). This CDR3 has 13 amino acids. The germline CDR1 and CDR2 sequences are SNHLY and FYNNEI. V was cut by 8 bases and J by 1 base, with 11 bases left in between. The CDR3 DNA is TGTGCCAGCCGTACGACAGGGAACACTGAAGCTTTCTTT. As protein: CASRTTGNTEAFF.

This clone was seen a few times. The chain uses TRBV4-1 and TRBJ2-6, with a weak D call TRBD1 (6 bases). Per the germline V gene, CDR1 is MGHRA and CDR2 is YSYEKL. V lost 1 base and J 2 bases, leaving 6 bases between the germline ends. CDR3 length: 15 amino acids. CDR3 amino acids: CASSQAGAGANVLTF. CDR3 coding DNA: TGCGCCAGCAGCCAAGCAGGGGCTGGGGCCAACGTCCTGACTTTC.

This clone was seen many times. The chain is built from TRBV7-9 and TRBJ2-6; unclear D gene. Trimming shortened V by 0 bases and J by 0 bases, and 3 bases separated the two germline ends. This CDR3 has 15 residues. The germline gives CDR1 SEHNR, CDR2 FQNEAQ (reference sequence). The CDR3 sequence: CASSLASSGANVLTF. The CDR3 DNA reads TGTGCCAGCAGCTTAGCCAGCTCTGGGGCCAACGTCCTGACTTTC. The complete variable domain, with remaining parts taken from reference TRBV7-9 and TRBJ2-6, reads DTGVSQNPRHKITKRGQNVTFRCDPISEHNRLYWYRQTLGQGPEFLTYFQNEAQLEKSRLLSDRFSAERPKGSFSTLEIQRTEQGDSAMYLCASSLASSGANVLTFGAGSRLTVL.

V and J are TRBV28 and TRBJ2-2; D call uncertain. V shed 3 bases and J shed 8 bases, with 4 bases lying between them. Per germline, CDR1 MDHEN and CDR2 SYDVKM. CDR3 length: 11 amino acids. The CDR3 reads CASSFQGELFF. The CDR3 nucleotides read TGTGCCAGCAGTTTTCAGGGGGAGCTGTTTTTT.

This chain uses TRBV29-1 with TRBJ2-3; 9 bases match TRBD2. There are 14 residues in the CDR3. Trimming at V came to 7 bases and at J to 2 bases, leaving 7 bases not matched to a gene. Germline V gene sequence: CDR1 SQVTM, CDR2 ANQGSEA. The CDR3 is CSAMPGLATDTQYF. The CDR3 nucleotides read TGCAGCGCCATGCCGGGACTAGCCACAGATACGCAGTATTTT.

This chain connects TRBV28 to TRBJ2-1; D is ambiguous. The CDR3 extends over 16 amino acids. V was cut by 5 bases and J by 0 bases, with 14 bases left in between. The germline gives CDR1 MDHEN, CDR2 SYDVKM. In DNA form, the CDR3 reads TGTGCCAGCAGTCTATCAACACCCAGCTCCTACAATGAGCAGTTCTTC. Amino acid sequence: CASSLSTPSSYNEQFF.